The 3 T cell receptor beta chains below all came from one sample that was sequenced in a study of blood T cell repertoires in COVID-19. Produced via immunoSEQ multiplex PCR; TCRdb's table is partial and in-frame only. The sample includes approximately 340,000 clones, around 80% seen only once; the top ten take 2.5% to 3%. The sample comprised peripheral blood. The receptor source for this set is a man aged 25-45 years with active or convalescent COVID-19.

The CDR3 coding sequence is TGTGCCAGCAGTGGACAGGGAGGTGAAGCTTTCTTT. Protein sequence: CASSGQGGEAFF. The V and J genes are TRBV9 and TRBJ1-1; 8 positions match TRBD1. The CDR3 spans 12 residues. With 5 bases clipped from V and 7 bases from J, the junction kept 4 bases outside the gene matches. Looked up from germline, CDR1 is SGDLS and CDR2 is YYNGEE.

The chain has TRBV11-3 and TRBJ1-4; D remains unclear. Trimming cost V 9 bases and J 7 bases, with 21 bases left between them. The CDR3 has 15 amino acids. From germline, CDR1 is SGHNT and CDR2 YENEEA. CDR3 sequence: CASEEGGGSGEKLFF. The CDR3 nucleotides are TGTGCCAGTGAGGAAGGAGGAGGCAGTGGTGAAAAACTGTTTTTT.

The rearrangement joins TRBV4-3 to TRBJ2-2; maybe TRBD2 (6 bases). V shed 0 bases and J shed 6 bases, with 8 bases lying between them. CDR3 length equals 14 residues. Germline V gives CDR1 LGHNA, CDR2 YSLEER. CDR3 region: CASSQDWGAGELFF. DNA of the CDR3: TGCGCCAGCAGCCAAGATTGGGGGGCCGGGGAGCTGTTTTTT.